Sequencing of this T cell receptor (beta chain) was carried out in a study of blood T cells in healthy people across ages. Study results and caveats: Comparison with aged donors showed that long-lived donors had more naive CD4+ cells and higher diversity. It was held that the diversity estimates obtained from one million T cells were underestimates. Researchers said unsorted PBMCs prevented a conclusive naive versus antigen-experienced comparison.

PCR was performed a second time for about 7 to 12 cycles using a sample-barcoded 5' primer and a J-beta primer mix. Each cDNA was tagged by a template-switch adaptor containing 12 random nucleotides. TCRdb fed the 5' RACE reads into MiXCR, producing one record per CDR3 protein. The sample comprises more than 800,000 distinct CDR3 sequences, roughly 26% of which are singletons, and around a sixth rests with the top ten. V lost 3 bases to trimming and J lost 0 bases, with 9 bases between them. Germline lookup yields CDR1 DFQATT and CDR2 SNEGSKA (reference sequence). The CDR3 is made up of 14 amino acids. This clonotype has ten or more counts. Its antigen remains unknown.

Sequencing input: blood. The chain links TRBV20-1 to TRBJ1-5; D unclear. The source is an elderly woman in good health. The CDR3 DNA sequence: TGCAGTGCTAGCGTGGGGTATAGCAATCAGCCCCAGCATTTT. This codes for CSASVGYSNQPQHF.